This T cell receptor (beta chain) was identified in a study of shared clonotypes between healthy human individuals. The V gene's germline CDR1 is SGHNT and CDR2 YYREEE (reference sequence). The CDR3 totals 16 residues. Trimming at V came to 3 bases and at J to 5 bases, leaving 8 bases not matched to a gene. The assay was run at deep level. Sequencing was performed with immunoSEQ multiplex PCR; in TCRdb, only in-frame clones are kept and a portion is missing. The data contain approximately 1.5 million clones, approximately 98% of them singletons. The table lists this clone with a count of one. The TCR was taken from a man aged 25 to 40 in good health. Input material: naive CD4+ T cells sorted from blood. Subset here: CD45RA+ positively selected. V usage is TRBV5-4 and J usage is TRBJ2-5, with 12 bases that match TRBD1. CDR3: CASSSSGTGGLETQYF. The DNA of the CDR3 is TGTGCCAGCAGCTCGTCCGGGACAGGGGGCTTGGAGACCCAGTACTTC.